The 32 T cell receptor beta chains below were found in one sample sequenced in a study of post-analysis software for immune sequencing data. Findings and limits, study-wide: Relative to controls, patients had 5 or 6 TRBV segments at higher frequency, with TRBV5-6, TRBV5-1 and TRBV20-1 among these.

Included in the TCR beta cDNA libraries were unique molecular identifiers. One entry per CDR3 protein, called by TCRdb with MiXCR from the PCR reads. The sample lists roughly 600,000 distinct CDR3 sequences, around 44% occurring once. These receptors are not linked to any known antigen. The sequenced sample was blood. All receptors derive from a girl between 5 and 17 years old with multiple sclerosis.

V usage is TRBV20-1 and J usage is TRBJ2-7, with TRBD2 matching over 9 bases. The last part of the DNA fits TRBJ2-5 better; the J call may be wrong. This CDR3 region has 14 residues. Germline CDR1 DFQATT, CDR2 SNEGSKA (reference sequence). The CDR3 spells CSAKGGGATETQYF. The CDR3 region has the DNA TGCAGTGCTAAGGGCGGGGGGGCAACAGAGACCCAGTACTTC.

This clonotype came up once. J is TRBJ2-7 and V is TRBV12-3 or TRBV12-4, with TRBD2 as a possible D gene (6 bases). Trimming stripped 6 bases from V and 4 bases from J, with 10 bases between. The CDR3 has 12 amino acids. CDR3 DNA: TGTGCCAGCAGACGGGACTTTTACGAGCAGTACTTC. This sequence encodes CASRRDFYEQYF.

CDR3 residues: CASSFAAGGNEQFF. CDR3 coding DNA: TGTGCCAGCAGTTTCGCGGCGGGAGGGAATGAGCAGTTCTTC. The chain uses TRBV12-3 or TRBV12-4 and TRBJ2-1; TRBD2 aligns across 9 bases. V lost 3 bases and J lost 7; bases outside the gene matches: 4. The CDR3 has 14 residues.

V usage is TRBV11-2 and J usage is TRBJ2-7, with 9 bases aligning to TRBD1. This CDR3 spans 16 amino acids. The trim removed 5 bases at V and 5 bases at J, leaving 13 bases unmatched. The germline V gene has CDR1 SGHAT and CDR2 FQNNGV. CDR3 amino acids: CASSRPPGQGVDEQYF. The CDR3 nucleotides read TGTGCCAGCAGCCGGCCCCCGGGACAGGGAGTGGACGAGCAGTACTTC.

This chain's CDR3 is CASRPEVVRYNEQFF. The CDR3 nucleotides are TGCGCCAGCCGCCCGGAAGTTGTACGCTACAATGAGCAGTTCTTC. The chain combines TRBV5-1 with TRBJ2-1; D is uncertain. CDR3 size: 15 residues. V lost 7 bases and J lost 3, with 17 bases in between. Germline loops: CDR1 SGHRS, CDR2 YFSETQ. The whole variable domain, remainder taken from reference TRBV5-1 and TRBJ2-1, is KAGVTQTPRYLIKTRGQQVTLSCSPISGHRSVSWYQQTPGQGLQFLFEYFSETQRNKGNFPGRFSGRQFSNSRSEMNVSTLELGDSALYLCASRPEVVRYNEQFFGPGTRLTVL.

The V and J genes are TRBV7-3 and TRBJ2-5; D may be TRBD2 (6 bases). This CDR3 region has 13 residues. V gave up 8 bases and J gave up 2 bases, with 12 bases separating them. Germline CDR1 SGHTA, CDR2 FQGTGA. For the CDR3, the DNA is TGTGCCAGCGCGGGGCTAGGACAAGAGACCCAGTACTTC. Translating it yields CASAGLGQETQYF.

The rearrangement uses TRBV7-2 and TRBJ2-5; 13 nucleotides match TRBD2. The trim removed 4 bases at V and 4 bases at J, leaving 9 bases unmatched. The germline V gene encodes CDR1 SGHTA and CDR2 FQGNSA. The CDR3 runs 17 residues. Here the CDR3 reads CASSSLLAGGPGETQYF. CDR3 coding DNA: TGTGCCAGCAGCTCTCTACTAGCGGGGGGGCCTGGAGAGACCCAGTACTTC.

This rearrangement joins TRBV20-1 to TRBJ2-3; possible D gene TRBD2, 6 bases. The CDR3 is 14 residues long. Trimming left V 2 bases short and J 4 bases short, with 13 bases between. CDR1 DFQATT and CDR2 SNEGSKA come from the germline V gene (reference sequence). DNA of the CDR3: TGCAGTGCTAGAAGGCAGGGCGGGGCAGATACGCAGTATTTT. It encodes CSARRQGGADTQYF.

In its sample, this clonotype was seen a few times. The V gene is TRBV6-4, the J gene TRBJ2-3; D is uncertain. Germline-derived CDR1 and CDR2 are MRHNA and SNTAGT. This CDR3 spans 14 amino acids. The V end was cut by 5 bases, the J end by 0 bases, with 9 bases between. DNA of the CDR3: TGTGCCAGCAGTAATGCGGCTAGCACAGATACGCAGTATTTT. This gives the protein CASSNAASTDTQYF.

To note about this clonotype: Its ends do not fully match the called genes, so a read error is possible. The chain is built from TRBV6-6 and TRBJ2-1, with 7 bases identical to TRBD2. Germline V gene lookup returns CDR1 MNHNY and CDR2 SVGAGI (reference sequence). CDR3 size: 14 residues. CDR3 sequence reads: CAGSYSGLGVEQFF. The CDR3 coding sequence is TGTGCCGGCAGTTACTCCGGACTAGGGGTTGAGCAGTTCTTC.

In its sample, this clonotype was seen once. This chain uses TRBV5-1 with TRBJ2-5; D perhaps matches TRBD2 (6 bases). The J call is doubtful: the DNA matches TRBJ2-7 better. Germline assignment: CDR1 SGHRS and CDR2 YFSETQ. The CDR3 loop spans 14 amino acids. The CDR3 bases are TGCGCCAGCAGCCCCCCGGGGGTGTCCAACGAGCAGTACTTC. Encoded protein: CASSPPGVSNEQYF.

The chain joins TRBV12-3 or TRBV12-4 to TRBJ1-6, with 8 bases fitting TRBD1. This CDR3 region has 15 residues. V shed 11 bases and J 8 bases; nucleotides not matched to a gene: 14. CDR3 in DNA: TGTGCCCAGGGGGACGGACAGGGTATAGATTCACCCCTCCACTTT. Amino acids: CAQGDGQGIDSPLHF.

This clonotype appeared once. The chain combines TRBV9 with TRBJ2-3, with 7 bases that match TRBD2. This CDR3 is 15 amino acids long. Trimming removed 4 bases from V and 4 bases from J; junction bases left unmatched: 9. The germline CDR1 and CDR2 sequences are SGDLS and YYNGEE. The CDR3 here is CASSSGSGIPDTQYF. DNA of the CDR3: TGTGCCAGCAGCTCCGGAAGCGGGATACCAGATACGCAGTATTTT.

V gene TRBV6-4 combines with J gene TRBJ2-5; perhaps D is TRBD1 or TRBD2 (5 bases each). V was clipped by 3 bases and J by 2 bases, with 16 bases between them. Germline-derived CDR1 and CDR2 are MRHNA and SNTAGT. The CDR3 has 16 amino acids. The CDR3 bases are TGTGCCAGCAGTGATGTGGGGGAATACAAACAAGAGACCCAGTACTTC. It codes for CASSDVGEYKQETQYF.

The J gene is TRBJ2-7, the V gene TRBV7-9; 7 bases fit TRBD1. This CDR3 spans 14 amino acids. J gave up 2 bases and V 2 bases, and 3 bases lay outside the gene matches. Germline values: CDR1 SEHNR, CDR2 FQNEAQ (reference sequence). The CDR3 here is CASSLKGAPYEQYF. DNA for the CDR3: TGTGCCAGCAGCTTAAAGGGGGCCCCCTACGAGCAGTACTTC.

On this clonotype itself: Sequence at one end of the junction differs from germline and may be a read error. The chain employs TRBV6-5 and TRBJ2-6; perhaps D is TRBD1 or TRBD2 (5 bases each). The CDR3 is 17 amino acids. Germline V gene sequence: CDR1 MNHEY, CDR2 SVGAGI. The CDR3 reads CASSYLWGISGANVLTF. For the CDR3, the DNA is TGTGCTAGCAGTTACCTCTGGGGGATCTCTGGGGCCAACGTCCTGACTTTC.

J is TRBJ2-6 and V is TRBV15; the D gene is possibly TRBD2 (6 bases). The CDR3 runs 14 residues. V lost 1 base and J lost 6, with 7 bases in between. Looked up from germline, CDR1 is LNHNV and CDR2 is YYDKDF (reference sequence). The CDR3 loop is CATSRGGTANVLTF. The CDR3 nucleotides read TGTGCCACCAGCAGAGGCGGGACGGCCAACGTCCTGACTTTC.

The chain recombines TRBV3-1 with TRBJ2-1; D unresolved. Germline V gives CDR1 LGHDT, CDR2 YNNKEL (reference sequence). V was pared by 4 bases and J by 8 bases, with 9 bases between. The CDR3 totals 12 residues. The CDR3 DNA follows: TGTGCCAGCAGCCTCAGAAGACATGAGCAGTTCTTC. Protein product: CASSLRRHEQFF.

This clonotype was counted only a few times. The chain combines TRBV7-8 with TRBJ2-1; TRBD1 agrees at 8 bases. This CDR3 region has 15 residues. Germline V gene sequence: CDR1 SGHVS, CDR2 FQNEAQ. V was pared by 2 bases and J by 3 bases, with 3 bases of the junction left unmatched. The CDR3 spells CASSLSGGLYNEQFF. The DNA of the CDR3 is TGTGCCAGCAGCTTATCAGGGGGCCTCTACAATGAGCAGTTCTTC.

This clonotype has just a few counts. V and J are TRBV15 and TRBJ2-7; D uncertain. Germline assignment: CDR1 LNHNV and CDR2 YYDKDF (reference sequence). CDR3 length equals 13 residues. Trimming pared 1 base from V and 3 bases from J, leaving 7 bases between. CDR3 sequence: CATSRGRNYEQYF. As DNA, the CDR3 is TGTGCCACCAGCAGAGGCAGGAACTACGAGCAGTACTTC.

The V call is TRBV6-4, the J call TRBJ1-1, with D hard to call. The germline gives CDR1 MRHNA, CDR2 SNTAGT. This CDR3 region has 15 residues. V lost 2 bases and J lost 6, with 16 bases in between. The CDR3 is CASSDGRVLGAEAFF. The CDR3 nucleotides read TGTGCCAGCAGTGACGGGAGGGTCCTTGGGGCTGAAGCTTTCTTT.

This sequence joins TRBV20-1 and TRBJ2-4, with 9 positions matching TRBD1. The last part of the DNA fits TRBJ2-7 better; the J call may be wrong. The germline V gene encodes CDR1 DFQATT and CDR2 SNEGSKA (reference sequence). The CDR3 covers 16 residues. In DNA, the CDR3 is TGCAGTGCTAGGTTGACAGGGGGGATTGCCTCCTACGAGCAGTACTTC. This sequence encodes CSARLTGGIASYEQYF.

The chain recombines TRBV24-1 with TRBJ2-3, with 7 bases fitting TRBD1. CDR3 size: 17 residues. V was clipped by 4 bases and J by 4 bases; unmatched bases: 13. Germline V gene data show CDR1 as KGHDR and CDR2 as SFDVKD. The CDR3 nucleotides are TGTGCCACCAGTGACTCCGGCAGGGGGAGCACGGCAGATACGCAGTATTTT. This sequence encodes CATSDSGRGSTADTQYF.

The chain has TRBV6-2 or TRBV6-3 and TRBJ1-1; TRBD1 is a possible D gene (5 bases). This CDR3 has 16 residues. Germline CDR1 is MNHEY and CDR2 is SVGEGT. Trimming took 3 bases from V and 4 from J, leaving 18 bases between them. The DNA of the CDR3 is TGTGCCAGCAGTTATTCACCGGGACGGCCGAGCACTGAAGCTTTCTTT. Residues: CASSYSPGRPSTEAFF.

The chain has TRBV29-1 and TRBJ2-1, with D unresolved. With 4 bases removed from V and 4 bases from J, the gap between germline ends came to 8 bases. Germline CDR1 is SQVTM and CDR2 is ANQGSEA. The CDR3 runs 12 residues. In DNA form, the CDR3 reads TGCAGCGTTGTTCTGGTATACAATGAGCAGTTCTTC. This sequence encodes CSVVLVYNEQFF.

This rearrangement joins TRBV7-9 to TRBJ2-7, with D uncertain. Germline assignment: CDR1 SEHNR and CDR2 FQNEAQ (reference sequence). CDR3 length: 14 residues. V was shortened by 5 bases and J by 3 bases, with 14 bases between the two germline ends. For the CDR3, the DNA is TGTGCCAGCAGCGTGAAGACGGCATACTACGAGCAGTACTTC. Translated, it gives CASSVKTAYYEQYF. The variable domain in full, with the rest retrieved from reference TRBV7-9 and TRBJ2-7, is DTGVSQNPRHKITKRGQNVTFRCDPISEHNRLYWYRQTLGQGPEFLTYFQNEAQLEKSRLLSDRFSAERPKGSFSTLEIQRTEQGDSAMYLCASSVKTAYYEQYFGPGTRLTVT.

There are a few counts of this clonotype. The CDR3 DNA reads TGCAATAAGGTCACGGCAGTGCAGCATGGCTACACCTTC. Its protein is CNKVTAVQHGYTF. The V and J genes are TRBV29-1 and TRBJ1-2; D remains ambiguous. This CDR3 region has 13 residues. Germline CDR1 is SQVTM and CDR2 is ANQGSEA.

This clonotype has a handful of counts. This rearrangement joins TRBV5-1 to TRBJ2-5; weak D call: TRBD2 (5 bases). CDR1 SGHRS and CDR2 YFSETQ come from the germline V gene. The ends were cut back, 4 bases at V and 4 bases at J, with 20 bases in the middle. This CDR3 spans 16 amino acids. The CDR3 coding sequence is TGCGCCAGCAGCCCTTGGCCGGACTGGGGTGGAGAGACCCAGTACTTC. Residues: CASSPWPDWGGETQYF.

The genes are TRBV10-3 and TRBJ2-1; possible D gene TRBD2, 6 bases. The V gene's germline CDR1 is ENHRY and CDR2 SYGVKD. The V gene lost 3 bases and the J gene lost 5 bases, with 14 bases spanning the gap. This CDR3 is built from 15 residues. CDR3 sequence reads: CAISENSGGNNEQFF. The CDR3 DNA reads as TGTGCCATCAGTGAAAATAGCGGAGGGAACAATGAGCAGTTCTTC.

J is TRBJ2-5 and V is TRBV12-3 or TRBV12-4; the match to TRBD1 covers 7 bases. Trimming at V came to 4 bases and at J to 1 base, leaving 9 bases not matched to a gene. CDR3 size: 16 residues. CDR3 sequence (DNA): TGTGCCAGCAGTTGGAAATCGACAGGGTCCCAAGAGACCCAGTACTTC. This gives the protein CASSWKSTGSQETQYF.

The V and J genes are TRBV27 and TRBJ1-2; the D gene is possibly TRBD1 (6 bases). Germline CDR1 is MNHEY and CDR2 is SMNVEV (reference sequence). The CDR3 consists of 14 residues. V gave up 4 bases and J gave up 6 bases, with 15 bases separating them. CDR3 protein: CASSSGRGSDGYTF. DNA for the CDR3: TGTGCCAGCAGTTCGGGCAGGGGTTCGGATGGCTACACCTTC.

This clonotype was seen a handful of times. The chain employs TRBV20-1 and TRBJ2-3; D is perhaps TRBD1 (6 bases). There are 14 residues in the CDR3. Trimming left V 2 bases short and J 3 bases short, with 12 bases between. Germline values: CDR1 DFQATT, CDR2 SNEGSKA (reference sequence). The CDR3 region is CSARQGIGTDTQYF. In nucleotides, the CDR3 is TGCAGTGCTAGACAGGGGATAGGAACAGATACGCAGTATTTT.